This T cell receptor (beta chain) was identified during a study of OX40 agonist ivuxolimab in advanced cancers. On the study more broadly: Males comprised roughly four fifths of the group, whose mean age was approximately 62 years (range roughly 23 to 80).

To note about this clone: Its antigen is not known.

The CDR3 extends over 14 amino acids. Trimming stripped 1 base from V and 4 bases from J, with 5 bases between. Germline CDR1 is MGHRA and CDR2 is YSYEKL. Using immunoSEQ multiplex PCR, the repertoire was profiled, and TCRdb retains in-frame clones only, with some absent. The repertoire consists of some 97,000 clones, with roughly 90% occurring once and the leading ten covering 0.54%. General study points: Clonal expansion by week 6 occurred in CD4+ and CD8+ blood T cells (at 0.1 to 3.0 mg/kg). Among T cells, CD8+ cells averaged more expanded clones than CD4+ cells. Compared with others, partial responders at 0.1-3.0 mg/kg displayed clonal expansion among the lowest.

The TCR originated in an adult with an advanced solid tumor such as melanoma, head and neck, liver or kidney cancer. J is TRBJ2-6 and V is TRBV4-1; no definite D call. This specimen consisted of CD4+ or CD8+ T cells sorted from blood, obtained in a trial of the OX40 agonist ivuxolimab. The CDR3 region is CASSQAFGANVLTF. Here the CDR3 DNA reads TGCGCCAGCAGCCAAGCTTTCGGGGCCAACGTCCTGACTTTC.